This T cell receptor beta chain was obtained from a study of blood T cell repertoires in COVID-19. Germline V gene lookup returns CDR1 MNHEY and CDR2 SMNVEV (reference sequence). V gave up 8 bases and J gave up 6 bases, with 28 bases separating them. The CDR3 has 18 amino acids. Per the authors' pipeline: From reference gene primer amplification, estimates of nucleated cell counts were derived. Method: immunoSEQ multiplex PCR; TCRdb's copy keeps in-frame clones and lacks some. That table furnishes V, J and clone size, whereas the DNA furnished D and trimming. The data hold fewer than 250,000 clones, with 80% to 90% observed a single time. Participants reported their clinical history, and cohort assignment relied on those reports. No more than 2 weeks before study entry, exposed participants had met a case of COVID-19.

Source material: PBMCs or T cells enriched from blood (not recorded which). This chain uses TRBV27 with TRBJ1-4, with D tentatively TRBD1 (6 bases). This receptor was obtained from a woman aged 30 to 39 who had been exposed to COVID-19. The CDR3 sequence: CASYPNSLWRQEDEKLFF. The CDR3 DNA reads TGTGCCAGCTACCCGAACAGTTTATGGAGACAGGAGGATGAAAAACTGTTTTTT.